The rows below give T cell receptor beta chains drawn from one sample of a study of control samples from healthy donors and cancer patients. The method was immunoSEQ multiplex PCR; TCRdb's version includes in-frame clones alone and lacks a portion of them. The sample carries 90,000 to 130,000 clones, roughly 88% recorded once. Sequenced sample: PBMCs. The source is a woman aged 55-75 years with lung cancer. CDR3s include the opening cysteine and the closing phenylalanine or tryptophan. D genes are given only for firm matches. Only some rows state a clone size, as once, few, many or a class for expanded clones.

TRBJ2-7	.	TRBV5-6	.	CASSLGQNQVFF	TGTGCCAGCAGCTTGGGCCAAAATCAGGTTTTCTTC
TRBJ1-6	TRBD1	TRBV9	.	CASSVSSRGESPLHF	TGTGCCAGCAGCGTATCCTCCAGGGGGGAATCACCCCTCCACTTT
TRBJ2-3	TRBD2	TRBV5-1	.	CASSEQPNQRGSDTQYF	TGCGCCAGCAGCGAGCAACCGAACCAGCGGGGATCAGATACGCAGTATTTT
TRBJ1-1	.	TRBV11-2	.	CASSPRPNTEAFF	TGTGCCAGCAGCCCACGGCCGAACACTGAAGCTTTCTTT
TRBJ2-5	.	TRBV2	.	CASGAPQETQYF	TGTGCCAGCGGGGCCCCTCAGGAGACCCAGTACTTC
TRBJ2-5	.	TRBV5-1	.	CASSSIGRDFQETQYF	TGCGCCAGCAGCTCGATCGGCCGGGACTTCCAAGAGACCCAGTACTTC
TRBJ1-1	.	TRBV7-2	.	CASSLPAPEAFF	TGTGCCAGCAGCTTACCTGCCCCTGAAGCTTTCTTT
TRBJ1-1	.	TRBV6-2/TRBV6-3	.	CASSHLQGNTEAFF	TGTGCCAGCAGCCATCTACAGGGGAACACTGAAGCTTTCTTT
TRBJ1-2	.	TRBV14	.	CASSQGLTRGYTF	TGTGCCAGCAGCCAAGGACTGACCCGAGGCTACACCTTC
TRBJ2-1	.	TRBV7-7	.	CASSLGPDLSYNEQFF	TGTGCTAGCAGCTTAGGTCCGGACTTATCCTACAATGAGCAGTTCTTC
TRBJ1-2	.	TRBV2	.	CASSPLTIGPGDGYTF	TGTGCCAGCAGTCCGTTGACAATCGGGCCCGGCGATGGCTACACCTTC
TRBJ2-3	TRBD2	TRBV5-1	.	CASSPGLAGGTDTQYF	TGCGCCAGCAGCCCTGGACTAGCGGGCGGCACAGATACGCAGTATTTT
TRBJ1-5	.	TRBV5-5	.	CASSQGTGSYSNQPQHF	TGTGCCAGCAGCCAAGGTACAGGGTCTTATAGCAATCAGCCCCAGCATTTT
TRBJ1-2	.	TRBV11-3	few	CASSLGGRAKRNYGYTF	TGTGCCAGCAGCTTAGGAGGCAGGGCCAAAAGAAACTATGGCTACACCTTC
TRBJ2-3	.	TRBV14	.	CASSQDMNGLDTQYF	TGTGCCAGCAGCCAAGATATGAACGGGCTAGATACGCAGTATTTT
TRBJ2-7	.	TRBV7-2	.	CASSLDRWSFEQYF	TGTGCCAGCAGCTTAGACAGGTGGTCTTTCGAGCAGTACTTC
TRBJ2-1	.	TRBV21-1	.	CASSKIGTSGRGSYNEQFF	TGTGCCAGCAGCAAAATCGGGACTAGCGGGAGGGGTTCCTACAATGAGCAGTTCTTC
TRBJ1-3	TRBD1	TRBV6-6	.	CASSPGGVGGNTIYF	TGTGCCAGCAGTCCAGGGGGCGTAGGTGGAAACACCATATATTTT
TRBJ1-1	.	TRBV28	few	CASSTLKGGAEAFF	TGTGCCAGCAGTACTCTGAAGGGTGGGGCTGAAGCTTTCTTT
TRBJ2-5	TRBD1	TRBV5-5	.	CASSLAAGGLYQETQYF	TGTGCCAGCAGCTTGGCCGCAGGGGGCCTTTACCAAGAGACCCAGTACTTC
TRBJ1-6	.	TRBV19	.	CATSLGVGNSPLHF	TGTGCCACCTCGTTGGGGGTTGGTAATTCACCCCTCCACTTT
TRBJ1-1	.	TRBV19	.	CASSSGRTVYTEAFF	TGTGCCAGTAGTAGCGGACGGACAGTCTACACTGAAGCTTTCTTT
TRBJ1-2	TRBD1	TRBV24-1	.	CAVRDRGGYTF	TGTGCCGTCCGGGACAGGGGCGGCTACACCTTC
TRBJ2-5	TRBD1	TRBV3-1/TRBV3-2	.	CASSPRTGGVETQYF	TGTGCCAGCAGCCCTCGGACAGGGGGCGTGGAGACCCAGTACTTC
TRBJ1-5	.	TRBV21-1	.	CASSRTTHNQPQHF	TGTGCCAGCAGCAGGACAACGCATAATCAGCCCCAGCATTTT
TRBJ1-2	.	TRBV20-1	.	CSASRGYGYTF	TGCAGTGCTAGCAGAGGCTATGGCTACACCTTC
TRBJ2-7	.	TRBV27	.	CASSPTTGYEQYF	TGTGCCAGCAGTCCAACAACAGGGTACGAGCAGTACTTC
TRBJ2-3	.	TRBV12-3/TRBV12-4	once	CASSFGADTQYF	TGTGCCAGCAGTTTTGGGGCAGATACGCAGTATTTT
TRBJ1-2	TRBD1	TRBV6-1	.	CASSEYRGQLGYTF	TGTGCCAGCAGTGAGTACAGGGGCCAACTTGGCTACACCTTC
TRBJ2-3	TRBD2	TRBV11-3	.	CASSLEATSVGTDTQYF	TGTGCCAGCAGCTTAGAGGCGACTAGCGTTGGCACAGATACGCAGTATTTT
TRBJ1-4	.	TRBV28	.	CASSQGQAVGKLFF	TGTGCCAGCAGTCAGGGGCAGGCCGTAGGGAAACTGTTTTTT
TRBJ2-2	TRBD2	TRBV5-1	few	CASSLAGGNTGELFF	TGCGCCAGCAGCTTGGCGGGGGGGAACACCGGGGAGCTGTTTTTT
TRBJ1-1	.	TRBV12-3/TRBV12-4	.	CASSLSSNTEAFF	TGTGCCAGCAGTTTATCCAGCAACACTGAAGCTTTCTTT
TRBJ2-7	TRBD2	TRBV7-2	.	CASSLVGLAGVEQYF	TGTGCCAGCAGCTTAGTGGGACTAGCGGGAGTGGAGCAGTACTTC
TRBJ2-3	.	TRBV19	.	CASSIVHGSTDTQYF	TGTGCCAGTAGTATAGTCCACGGTAGCACAGATACGCAGTATTTT
TRBJ2-1	TRBD2	TRBV6-5	.	CASSRQSGSYNEQFF	TGTGCCAGCAGTCGCCAAAGCGGGAGCTACAATGAGCAGTTCTTC
TRBJ2-4	.	TRBV7-4	.	CARTRSLRGAKNIQYF	TGTGCCAGAACCAGATCCCTACGCGGGGCCAAAAACATTCAGTACTTC
TRBJ1-2	.	TRBV3-1/TRBV3-2	.	CASSQGPGVGGYTF	TGTGCCAGCAGCCAAGGGCCGGGGGTTGGTGGCTACACCTTC
TRBJ1-4	TRBD1	TRBV9	once	CASSVKGQTAATNEKLFF	TGTGCCAGCAGCGTCAAGGGACAGACGGCGGCAACTAATGAAAAACTGTTTTTT
TRBJ1-1	.	TRBV19	.	CASSMPGGDTEAFF	TGTGCCAGTAGTATGCCCGGGGGAGACACTGAAGCTTTCTTT
TRBJ2-1	.	TRBV29-1	.	CSVAPRDNEQFF	TGCAGCGTTGCCCCTAGGGACAATGAGCAGTTCTTC